This T cell receptor (beta chain) was identified in a study of cytomegalovirus exposure and HLA in healthy donors. Study findings and constraints: Rarity marked most TCR sequences, yet some public TCRs occurred in many donors. Some TCR beta chains (over 150 of them) were listed as cytomegalovirus-associated. Clusters of TCRs from the first cohort tended to co-occur in the 95 to 150 validation repertoires (as a later analysis found). In vitro, a few CMV-associated chains proved specific for CMV antigens.

Measured with immunoSEQ multiplex PCR; TCRdb has only the in-frame clones, and not every one. The profile shows around 93,000 clones, around 85% of them singletons. CDR1 SGDLS and CDR2 YYNGEE come from the germline V gene. CDR3 length equals 18 residues. The germline V and J ends were trimmed by 0 bases and 1 base, with 17 bases remaining between them. This clone was observed a single time. Its antigen is still unknown. The rearrangement joins TRBV9 to TRBJ1-5; D might be TRBD1 (5 bases). The receptor was derived from a young man in good health and CMV-seropositive. The specimen was PBMCs. DNA for the CDR3: TGTGCCAGCAGCGTAGACCCAGGAGTCCCAGGGAGCAATCAGCCCCAGCATTTT. Protein product: CASSVDPGVPGSNQPQHF.